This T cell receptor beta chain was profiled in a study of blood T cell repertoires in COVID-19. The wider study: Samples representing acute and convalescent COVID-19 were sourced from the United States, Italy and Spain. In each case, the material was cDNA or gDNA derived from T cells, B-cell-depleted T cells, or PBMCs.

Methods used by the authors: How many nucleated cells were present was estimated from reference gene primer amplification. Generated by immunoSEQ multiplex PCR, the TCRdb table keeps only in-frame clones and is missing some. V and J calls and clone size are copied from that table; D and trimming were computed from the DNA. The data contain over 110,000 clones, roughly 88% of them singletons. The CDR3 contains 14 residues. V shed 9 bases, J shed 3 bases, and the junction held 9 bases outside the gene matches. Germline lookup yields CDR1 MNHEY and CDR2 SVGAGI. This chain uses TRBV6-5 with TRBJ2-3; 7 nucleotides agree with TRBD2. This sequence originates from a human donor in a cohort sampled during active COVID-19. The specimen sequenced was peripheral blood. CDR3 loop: CASREGPGTDTQYF. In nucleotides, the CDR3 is TGTGCCAGTAGGGAGGGCCCGGGTACAGATACGCAGTATTTT.